This TCR beta chain is drawn from a study of CXCR3-negative and CXCR3-positive naive CD8 T cells. Across the study: The libraries yielded 120 million to 150 million TRB reads, about 1.5 +/- 0.3 million each. Study-wide results and limits: Diversity proved comparably high across both naive subsets and much lower in memory CD8+ cells. Unlike memory cells, which differed, naive CXCR3-negative and CXCR3-positive cells had similar TRBV-TRBJ usage.

The germline V gene encodes CDR1 MNHNY and CDR2 SVGAGI (reference sequence). This CDR3 has 15 amino acids. In regard to this clonotype: The antigen remains undetermined.

Through 5' RACE with UMI labels, the TRB cDNA libraries were prepared. TCRdb reprocessed the 5' RACE reads and stores each CDR3 protein as one record, lacking DNA. This sample contains about 22,000 distinct CDR3 sequences. The receptor was isolated from a human donor in good health. Some clones in this sample may be carry-over from other donors' samples. Specimen: memory CD8+ T cells from blood. The chain uses TRBV6-6 and TRBJ1-4; the TCRdb call, TRBD1, lacks DNA for checking. CDR3 protein: CASRFYQGESEKLFF.